These 14 T cell receptor beta chains were sequenced from one sample in a study of T-cell memory formation after mild COVID-19. TCRdb passed the 5' RACE reads through MiXCR, listing each CDR3 protein once. The sample shows roughly 300,000 distinct CDR3 sequences, roughly 8.2% of them seen only once. The sample taken for sequencing was PBMCs or a T cell subset sorted from them (not recorded which). Receptor source: a man between 18 and 35 years old who had mild COVID-19 (a few samples of this study predate the infection). Cell type and time point are not known.

The CDR3: CASSSTLAGLNTEAFF. The DNA of the CDR3 is TGTGCCAGCAGCTCGACCCTGGCAGGCCTGAACACTGAAGCTTTCTTT. The rearrangement links TRBV7-8 to TRBJ1-1, with D unresolved. Germline CDR1 and CDR2: SGHVS and FQNEAQ. CDR3 length: 16 residues. The ends were cut back, 4 bases at V and 0 bases at J, with 15 bases in the middle.

The genes are TRBV7-2 and TRBJ2-3; 10 nucleotides agree with TRBD2. The CDR3 sequence is 16 residues long. The germline V gene has CDR1 SGHTA and CDR2 FQGNSA. V was pared by 1 base and J by 3 bases, with 4 bases of the junction left unmatched. In DNA, the CDR3 is TGTGCCAGCAGCTTAGACCCTAGCGGGGGTACAGATACGCAGTATTTT. This sequence encodes CASSLDPSGGTDTQYF.

This clonotype appeared many times. The genes are TRBV5-1 and TRBJ1-5, with D maybe TRBD1 (5 bases). CDR1 is SGHRS and CDR2 is YFSETQ in the germline V gene. This CDR3 has 13 amino acids. V gave up 2 bases and J gave up 7 bases, with 10 bases separating them. The CDR3 region has the DNA TGCGCCAGCAGCTTCAACGGGGCCCAGCCCCAGCATTTT. This encodes CASSFNGAQPQHF.

This clonotype was seen a handful of times. V usage is TRBV6-5 and J usage is TRBJ1-2; D is uncertain. The CDR3 has 13 residues. V lost 2 bases to trimming and J lost 1 base, with 5 bases between them. The germline CDR1 and CDR2 sequences are MNHEY and SVGAGI. This CDR3 is CASSYGDNYGYTF. The CDR3 DNA follows: TGTGCCAGCAGTTACGGGGATAACTATGGCTACACCTTC.

This clonotype was counted ten times or more. The chain uses TRBV29-1 and TRBJ2-7; tentatively, D is TRBD1 (6 bases). V was trimmed by 8 bases and J by 2 bases, leaving 19 bases between them. In germline, CDR1 is SQVTM, CDR2 ANQGSEA. The CDR3 consists of 14 residues. CDR3 protein: CSLRTAKRTYEQYF. The CDR3 DNA is TGCAGCTTAAGGACAGCTAAGAGAACCTACGAGCAGTACTTC.

This clonotype was seen more than once but under ten times. The chain combines TRBV15 with TRBJ2-1; D gene ambiguous. Germline V gene data show CDR1 as LNHNV and CDR2 as YYDKDF (reference sequence). The CDR3 covers 13 residues. The ends were cut back, 0 bases at V and 9 bases at J, with 9 bases in the middle. The CDR3 loop reads CATSRDPPGEQFF. DNA of the CDR3: TGTGCCACCAGCAGAGATCCCCCGGGTGAGCAGTTCTTC.

The CDR3 DNA is TGTGCCAGCAGTATCTCCGGGACAGGGGACGGCTACACCTTC. Its protein product is CASSISGTGDGYTF. V usage is TRBV27 and J usage is TRBJ1-2; 10 positions match TRBD1. CDR3 length equals 14 residues. Trimming removed 5 bases from V and 8 bases from J; junction bases left unmatched: 8. Germline CDR1 and CDR2: MNHEY and SMNVEV (reference sequence).

The V gene is TRBV4-3, the J gene TRBJ2-7; D possibly corresponds to TRBD2 (5 bases). V was pared by 1 base and J by 0 bases, with 7 bases between. Germline CDR1 reads LGHNA; CDR2 reads YSLEER. CDR3 length equals 14 residues. CDR3 DNA: TGCGCCAGCAGCCAAGGGAGGATCTCCTACGAGCAGTACTTC. Amino acids: CASSQGRISYEQYF.

The chain joins TRBV28 to TRBJ2-5; 8 nucleotides align to TRBD1. Germline V lookup: CDR1 MDHEN, CDR2 SYDVKM. CDR3 length: 13 amino acids. Trimming at V came to 11 bases and at J to 5 bases, leaving 10 bases not matched to a gene. CDR3 amino acids: CAAGRDRRETQYF. CDR3 in DNA: TGTGCCGCGGGCAGGGACAGGCGGGAGACCCAGTACTTC. The complete variable domain, with remaining parts taken from reference TRBV28 and TRBJ2-5, reads DVKVTQSSRYLVKRTGEKVFLECVQDMDHENMFWYRQDPGLGLRLIYFSYDVKMKEKGDIPEGYSVSREKKERFSLILESASTNQTSMYLCAAGRDRRETQYFGPGTRLLVL.

This clonotype was found a few times. The chain employs TRBV7-9 and TRBJ1-1, with TRBD1 matching over 10 bases. The CDR3 sequence is 15 residues long. V trimming: 5 bases; J trimming: 5 bases; junction bases outside the gene matches: 8. Germline V gene data show CDR1 as SEHNR and CDR2 as FQNEAQ (reference sequence). CDR3 protein: CASSNGQGVWTEAFF. The CDR3 nucleotides are TGTGCCAGCAGCAACGGACAGGGGGTATGGACTGAAGCTTTCTTT.

This chain connects TRBV20-1 to TRBJ1-1; 7 bases line up with TRBD1. The CDR3 loop spans 13 amino acids. After removal of 4 bases from V and 1 base from J, the junction contained 3 bases not matched to a gene. Germline values: CDR1 DFQATT, CDR2 SNEGSKA (reference sequence). In DNA, the CDR3 is TGCAGTGCTATCGGGACAGAGAACACTGAAGCTTTCTTT. Amino acid sequence: CSAIGTENTEAFF.

This clonotype was counted a few times. The chain uses TRBV11-2 and TRBJ2-5, with D unclear. This CDR3 has 15 amino acids. Per germline, CDR1 SGHAT and CDR2 FQNNGV. V was clipped by 1 base and J by 1 base, with 10 bases between them. CDR3 in amino acids: CASSLVSSSQETQYF. The CDR3 DNA sequence: TGTGCCAGCAGCTTAGTTTCGTCCAGCCAAGAGACCCAGTACTTC.

The chain combines TRBV24-1 with TRBJ2-1; 8 bases align to TRBD2. Germline CDR1 KGHDR, CDR2 SFDVKD. The CDR3 sequence is 14 residues long. Unmatched junction bases numbered 5, after V lost 2 bases and J lost 9 bases. The CDR3 DNA reads as TGTGCCACCAGTGATTCGACTAGCGAGGGTGAGCAGTTCTTC. Translation gives CATSDSTSEGEQFF.

This sequence joins TRBV6-5 and TRBJ2-3; D tentatively reads TRBD1 or TRBD2 (5 bases each). CDR1 and CDR2 (germline): MNHEY, SVGAGI. V was trimmed by 4 bases and J by 0 bases, leaving 20 bases between them. This CDR3 contains 18 residues. CDR3 loop: CASSSHPGRAASTDTQYF. CDR3 nucleotide sequence: TGTGCCAGCAGTTCACACCCAGGGCGGGCTGCTAGCACAGATACGCAGTATTTT.